The 6 T cell receptor beta chains below all came from one sample that was sequenced in a study of shared clonotypes between healthy human individuals. Profiled with immunoSEQ multiplex PCR; TCRdb holds only in-frame clones, not every one. The repertoire holds approximately 100,000 clones, with roughly two thirds as singletons. Sequencing was performed on memory CD8+ T cells sorted from blood. The subset denotes: CD45RO+ cells pooled with CCR7-negative TemRA cells. Receptors were obtained from a man aged 25 to 40 in good health.

V usage is TRBV7-9 and J usage is TRBJ2-1; no firm D call. The CDR3 spans 15 residues. V lost 5 bases and J 0 bases, leaving 11 bases between the germline ends. Germline CDR1 SEHNR, CDR2 FQNEAQ (reference sequence). The CDR3 loop reads CASSNSWSSYNEQFF. In nucleotides, the CDR3 is TGTGCCAGCAGCAACAGTTGGAGCTCCTACAATGAGCAGTTCTTC.

The chain uses TRBV9 and TRBJ2-7; the match to TRBD1 covers 9 bases. The V gene's germline CDR1 is SGDLS and CDR2 YYNGEE. The CDR3 spans 17 residues. The V and J ends lost 0 bases and 7 bases, in that order; junction bases with no gene match: 14. In nucleotides, the CDR3 is TGTGCCAGCAGCGTAGAGTTGAACAGGGACAGGGTAGGGGAGCAGTACTTC. It is translated as CASSVELNRDRVGEQYF. The complete variable domain, with remaining parts taken from reference TRBV9 and TRBJ2-7, reads DSGVTQTPKHLITATGQRVTLRCSPRSGDLSVYWYQQSLDQGLQFLIQYYNGEERAKGNILERFSAQQFPDLHSELNLSSLELGDSALYFCASSVELNRDRVGEQYFGPGTRLTVT.

The chain joins TRBV25-1 to TRBJ2-7; weak D call: TRBD2 (6 bases). The length of the CDR3 is 15 residues. Deletions cut 2 bases from V and 2 bases from J, with 13 bases between. Germline loops: CDR1 MGHDK, CDR2 SYGVNS. The CDR3 nucleotides are TGTGCCAGCAGTGAAGGGAGGCGGGAACCCTACGAGCAGTACTTC. Protein product: CASSEGRREPYEQYF.

This clone was observed a single time. This chain connects TRBV6-1 to TRBJ2-7, with D possibly matching TRBD2 (6 bases). Germline V lookup: CDR1 MNHNS, CDR2 SASEGT. The CDR3 runs to 11 residues. The germline V and J ends were trimmed by 7 bases and 6 bases, with 10 bases remaining between them. Written as DNA, the CDR3 is TGTGCCAGCACCTCCGGGGGCGAGCAGTACTTC. Translated, it gives CASTSGGEQYF.

The chain employs TRBV10-3 and TRBJ2-5; D is perhaps TRBD2 (6 bases). Germline CDR1 is ENHRY and CDR2 is SYGVKD. The CDR3 sequence is 15 residues long. Trimming removed 2 bases at V and 6 bases at J, with 16 bases between. The chain's CDR3 is CAISEGSGDRKTQYF. The CDR3, as DNA: TGTGCCATCAGTGAGGGGTCGGGAGATCGAAAGACCCAGTACTTC.

In its sample, this clone was seen a few times. The chain joins TRBV5-3 to TRBJ1-4; D is undetermined. TRBV5-3 is sorted into the ORF group, with uncertain function. This CDR3 is 11 amino acids long. Trimming cost V 10 bases and J 8 bases, with 12 bases left between them. CDR3 loop: CAGGLREKLFF. CDR3 in DNA: TGTGCCGGAGGGCTAAGGGAAAAACTGTTTTTT.